This TCR beta chain emerged from a study of OX40 agonist ivuxolimab in advanced cancers. As for the study in general: Under the entry rules, prior anti-PD-1, anti-PD-L1 or anti-CTLA-4 therapy was allowed, and less than 50% had some.

Study-wide points: Relatively little clonal expansion, among the lowest observed, appeared in partial responders at 0.1-3.0 mg/kg. Certain nonresponders additionally had low normalized T-cell clonal expansion. The CD4+ and CD8+ T cells in the blood had expanded clonally by week 6 at 0.1 to 3.0 mg/kg.

V gave up 2 bases and J gave up 2 bases; unmatched junction bases: 2. This CDR3 has 14 residues. Germline assignment: CDR1 GTSNPN and CDR2 SVGIG (reference sequence). Sequenced by immunoSEQ multiplex PCR; TCRdb stores in-frame clones only, minus some. Of roughly 90,000 clones in the sample, 85% to 95% are singletons; the top ten hold 2.6%. Worth noting for this clone: As yet, its antigen is unknown.

This specimen was CD4+ or CD8+ T cells sorted from blood, taken in a trial of the OX40 agonist ivuxolimab. The J gene is TRBJ2-7, the V gene TRBV30; 11 positions agree with TRBD1. The source is an adult with an advanced solid tumor such as melanoma, head and neck, liver or kidney cancer. CDR3 in DNA: TGTGCCTGGAGTCAGGGACAGGGGGCCTACGAGCAGTACTTC. Translation gives CAWSQGQGAYEQYF.